One sample yielded the 11 T cell receptor beta chains listed below, sequenced in a study of shared clonotypes between healthy human individuals. Sequencing used immunoSEQ multiplex PCR; TCRdb keeps in-frame clones, though not all of them. The table has more than 1 million clones, approximately 80% seen once. Sample: memory CD4+ T cells from PBMCs. Stated subset: CD45RA-negative fraction. The receptors here all came from a man between 18 and 35 years old in good health. Some clones in this sample may be carry-over from other donors' samples.

The chain employs TRBV28 and TRBJ2-7; the match to TRBD2 covers 9 bases. Germline values: CDR1 MDHEN, CDR2 SYDVKM. Trimming took 8 bases from V and 4 from J; bases not matched to a gene: 6. CDR3 size: 13 residues. The CDR3, as DNA: TGTGCCAGCTCTAGCGGGATTTTGTACGAGCAGTACTTC. Protein product: CASSSGILYEQYF.

The chain carries TRBV5-1 and TRBJ1-1, with TRBD1 as a possible D gene (5 bases). The CDR3 contains 13 residues. Germline V gene sequence: CDR1 SGHRS, CDR2 YFSETQ. Trimming cost V 3 bases and J 1 base, with 7 bases left between them. The CDR3 DNA is TGCGCCAGCAGCTCGGGGGAGAACACTGAAGCTTTCTTT. This sequence encodes CASSSGENTEAFF.

The CDR3 nucleotides are TGTGCCAGCAGTCGGACCTCTCAGGGATTTACAGATACGCAGTATTTT. This codes for CASSRTSQGFTDTQYF. This chain connects TRBV27 to TRBJ2-3, with D perhaps TRBD1 (5 bases). V lost 5 bases and J lost 3, with 18 bases in between. The CDR3 is 16 amino acids. Germline V gives CDR1 MNHEY, CDR2 SMNVEV (reference sequence).

The V gene is TRBV2, the J gene TRBJ2-5; 7 nucleotides match TRBD2. Germline CDR1 reads SNHLY; CDR2 reads FYNNEI. V dropped 6 bases and J dropped 4; count of bases not matched to a gene: 5. The CDR3 sequence is 13 residues long. As DNA, the CDR3 is TGTGCCAGCAGGGCGGGAGTAGGAGAGACCCAGTACTTC. As protein: CASRAGVGETQYF.

This sequence joins TRBV4-3 and TRBJ2-2; D remains ambiguous. Germline assignment: CDR1 LGHNA and CDR2 YSLEER. This CDR3 has 14 residues. Trimming removed 1 base from V and 8 bases from J, with 11 bases in between. The CDR3 bases are TGCGCCAGCAGCCAAGTGCCCACGGCAGGGGAGCTGTTTTTT. This encodes CASSQVPTAGELFF.

The V call is TRBV5-1, the J call TRBJ2-5; tentatively, D is TRBD2 (5 bases). The CDR3 extends over 16 amino acids. In germline, CDR1 is SGHRS, CDR2 YFSETQ. V was clipped by 0 bases and J by 2 bases, with 14 bases between them. The CDR3 bases are TGCGCCAGCAGCTTGGGATATTTACGGGATCAAGAGACCCAGTACTTC. This translates into CASSLGYLRDQETQYF.

The V gene is TRBV6-5, the J gene TRBJ2-7; possibly TRBD2 for D (6 bases). Trimming shortened V by 2 bases and J by 2 bases, and 16 bases separated the two germline ends. CDR3 length: 16 residues. The germline V gene encodes CDR1 MNHEY and CDR2 SVGAGI. This CDR3 is CASSYGGASVPYEQYF. CDR3 coding DNA: TGTGCCAGCAGTTACGGAGGGGCTAGCGTACCCTACGAGCAGTACTTC.

The rearrangement joins TRBV7-2 to TRBJ2-7; D is possibly TRBD2 (6 bases). CDR1 SGHTA and CDR2 FQGNSA come from the germline V gene. The ends were cut back, 2 bases at V and 7 bases at J, with 12 bases in the middle. The CDR3 length is 13 residues. CDR3 in amino acids: CASSLRGTPEQYF. The CDR3 DNA is TGTGCCAGCAGCTTACGGGGGACCCCGGAGCAGTACTTC.

The chain recombines TRBV29-1 with TRBJ2-1; D may be TRBD1 or TRBD2 (6 bases each). The V and J ends lost 8 bases and 6 bases respectively, with 17 bases between them. The CDR3 is 13 amino acids. From germline, CDR1 is SQVTM and CDR2 ANQGSEA. CDR3 nucleotides: TGCAGCTCTGGGGGGCTAGACTTCAATGAGCAGTTCTTC. Translated, it gives CSSGGLDFNEQFF.

This chain joins TRBV7-3 and TRBJ2-3, with D tentatively TRBD2 (6 bases). Looked up from germline, CDR1 is SGHTA and CDR2 is FQGTGA. CDR3 length: 14 amino acids. Trimming left V 5 bases short and J 3 bases short, with 12 bases between. The CDR3 protein is CASSPGDPTDTQYF. The CDR3 DNA sequence: TGTGCCAGCAGCCCGGGGGACCCGACAGATACGCAGTATTTT.

The V gene is TRBV28, the J gene TRBJ2-3; no definite D call. This CDR3 is 18 amino acids long. The V gene's germline CDR1 is MDHEN and CDR2 SYDVKM. Trimming took 2 bases from V and 1 from J, leaving 19 bases between them. The DNA for the CDR3 is TGTGCCAGCAGTTTACGTGGTCAGTGGACGGCAGGCACAGATACGCAGTATTTT. It translates to CASSLRGQWTAGTDTQYF.